This T cell receptor beta chain comes out of a study of cytomegalovirus exposure and HLA in healthy donors. Both 60 Vbeta primers and 13 Jbeta primers went into the PCR. Profiled with immunoSEQ multiplex PCR; TCRdb holds only in-frame clones, not every one. The repertoire table contains nearly 200,000 clones. Study results and limitations: One later analysis reportedly identified an Asian-associated ancestry cluster that showed fewer N-insertions than the roughly 700-donor mean.

The CDR3 runs 15 residues. Germline trimming cut 6 bases from V and 1 base from J; bases unmatched to any gene: 9. The germline CDR1 and CDR2 sequences are MNHEY and SVGAGI. Remarks on this clone: Its antigen is unidentified.

Source material: PBMCs. This chain uses TRBV6-5 with TRBJ2-7; TRBD2 agrees at 7 bases. This clonotype was obtained from a boy between 5 and 17 years old in good health and CMV-seronegative. CDR3 loop: CASSGGLTASYEQYF. In DNA form, the CDR3 reads TGTGCCAGCAGCGGGGGACTAACCGCGTCCTACGAGCAGTACTTC.